What follows are 23 T cell receptor beta chains derived from one specimen sequenced in a study of cytomegalovirus exposure and HLA in healthy donors (dated by TCRdb to the late 2010s). Libraries were prepared through the immunoSEQ multiplex PCR assay. For the multiplex PCR, a mixture combining 60 forward primers for TCR Vbeta segments and 13 reverse primers for TCR Jbeta segments was used. What TCRdb holds here is the immuneACCESS table cut down to in-frame rearrangements. Part of the clones is not present; checked against another copy, under half of the missing clones reflect an unresolved V gene, and the others are unexplained. The table held for this sample gives 150,000 to 250,000 clones. The ten largest clones add up to around 0.74% of the sample. The specimen was PBMCs. The origin of the receptors is a boy aged 5-17 years in good health and CMV-seronegative.

The chain uses TRBV4-1 and TRBJ2-7; D is possibly TRBD2 (6 bases). Germline V gene lookup returns CDR1 MGHRA and CDR2 YSYEKL. Trimming cost V 0 bases and J 0 bases, with 12 bases left between them. The CDR3 sequence is 16 residues long. CDR3 DNA sequence: TGCGCCAGCAGCCAAGACCCGAGGGAGGACTCCTACGAGCAGTACTTC. Encoded protein: CASSQDPREDSYEQYF.

The genes are TRBV7-2 and TRBJ1-1; possible D gene TRBD1, 5 bases. V lost 2 bases, J lost 7 bases, and 8 bases lay in between. The CDR3 totals 12 residues. Germline V gene sequence: CDR1 SGHTA, CDR2 FQGNSA. CDR3 amino acids: CASSLWGSEAFF. CDR3 nucleotide sequence: TGTGCCAGCAGCTTATGGGGCAGTGAAGCTTTCTTT.

This rearrangement joins TRBV10-3 to TRBJ1-1; 7 bases align to TRBD1. Looked up from germline, CDR1 is ENHRY and CDR2 is SYGVKD. The ends lost 10 bases at V and 5 bases at J; junction bases unmatched: 4. The CDR3 runs 11 residues. The CDR3 sequence is CATTRGTEAFF. The CDR3 DNA follows: TGTGCCACAACCAGGGGGACTGAAGCTTTCTTT.

The chain is built from TRBV28 and TRBJ1-3, with TRBD1 identical over 10 bases. CDR3 length: 19 amino acids. Germline trimming cut 3 bases from V and 1 base from J; bases unmatched to any gene: 12. Germline V lookup: CDR1 MDHEN, CDR2 SYDVKM. CDR3 coding DNA: TGTGCCAGCAGTTTCCCCTGGACAGGGGGGGCGAAATCTGGAAACACCATATATTTT. This codes for CASSFPWTGGAKSGNTIYF.

The chain uses TRBV11-2 and TRBJ2-7; tentatively, D is TRBD1 (5 bases). CDR1 SGHAT and CDR2 FQNNGV come from the germline V gene. Trimming cost V 5 bases and J 2 bases, with 10 bases left between them. This CDR3 contains 13 residues. In DNA form, the CDR3 reads TGTGCCAGCAGCCTGCAGGGAACCTACGAGCAGTACTTC. Translating gives CASSLQGTYEQYF.

The chain employs TRBV7-9 and TRBJ1-4; the match to TRBD1 covers 7 bases. Trimming cost V 5 bases and J 12 bases; bases outside gene matches: 12. Germline V gene lookup returns CDR1 SEHNR and CDR2 FQNEAQ (reference sequence). The CDR3 covers 14 residues. The CDR3 protein is CASSPDRDRSELFF. CDR3 sequence (DNA): TGTGCCAGCAGCCCCGACAGGGACCGCTCAGAACTGTTTTTT. Filled out from reference TRBV7-9 and TRBJ1-4, the complete variable domain reads DTGVSQNPRHKITKRGQNVTFRCDPISEHNRLYWYRQTLGQGPEFLTYFQNEAQLEKSRLLSDRFSAERPKGSFSTLEIQRTEQGDSAMYLCASSPDRDRSELFFGSGTQLSVL.

V and J are TRBV11-2 and TRBJ1-2; D uncertain. Trimming left V 5 bases short and J 11 bases short, with 15 bases between. This CDR3 region has 12 residues. The V gene's germline CDR1 is SGHAT and CDR2 FQNNGV. The CDR3: CASSGGAVRYTF. DNA of the CDR3: TGTGCCAGCAGCGGAGGTGCAGTCCGGTACACCTTC.

This chain links TRBV7-9 with TRBJ2-2; D might be TRBD1 (6 bases). Trimming cost V 5 bases and J 0 bases, with 13 bases left between them. Germline assignment: CDR1 SEHNR and CDR2 FQNEAQ (reference sequence). The CDR3 has 16 residues. CDR3 sequence: CASSPQGQPNTGELFF. The CDR3 DNA follows: TGTGCCAGCAGCCCACAGGGACAACCGAACACCGGGGAGCTGTTTTTT.

The gene calls are TRBV7-8 and TRBJ1-1, with D hard to call. This CDR3 comprises 13 residues. The V gene's germline CDR1 is SGHVS and CDR2 FQNEAQ. Trimming removed 5 bases from V and 1 base from J, with 8 bases in between. CDR3 DNA sequence: TGTGCCAGCAGCGTAACGGGGAACACTGAAGCTTTCTTT. Its translation is CASSVTGNTEAFF.

This chain uses TRBV9 with TRBJ2-5; maybe TRBD2 (5 bases). The CDR3 runs to 15 residues. The V end was cut by 0 bases, the J end by 7 bases, with 16 bases between. The germline V gene encodes CDR1 SGDLS and CDR2 YYNGEE. DNA for the CDR3: TGTGCCAGCAGCGTAGGGGGTCTAGCTTTGGGGACCCAGTACTTC. It is translated as CASSVGGLALGTQYF.

The J gene is TRBJ1-6, the V gene TRBV11-2; the D is unclear. Trimming removed 5 bases from V and 9 bases from J, with 11 bases in between. Germline lookup yields CDR1 SGHAT and CDR2 FQNNGV. There are 13 residues in the CDR3. CDR3 sequence reads: CASSPGFSSPLHF. The CDR3 region has the DNA TGTGCCAGCAGCCCGGGTTTTAGTTCACCCCTCCACTTT.

The chain couples TRBV5-1 to TRBJ1-2; possible D gene TRBD1, 6 bases. V lost 3 bases and J 8 bases, leaving 11 bases between the germline ends. Germline assignment: CDR1 SGHRS and CDR2 YFSETQ. The CDR3 extends over 12 amino acids. CDR3 in DNA: TGCGCCAGCAGCTCACAGGGACACGGCTACACCTTC. It translates to CASSSQGHGYTF.

The chain combines TRBV6-5 with TRBJ2-1; D might be TRBD2 (5 bases). The germline V gene has CDR1 MNHEY and CDR2 SVGAGI. The CDR3 has 16 amino acids. V was pared by 6 bases and J by 6 bases, with 21 bases between. The CDR3 nucleotides are TGTGCCAGCAGGTACCTACACCGCAGTCGGGGCAATGAGCAGTTCTTC. It translates to CASRYLHRSRGNEQFF.

The rearrangement uses TRBV9 and TRBJ1-4, with 7 bases that match TRBD1. CDR1 is SGDLS and CDR2 is YYNGEE in the germline V gene. J gave up 4 bases and V 4 bases, and 4 bases lay outside the gene matches. The CDR3 contains 14 residues. Here the CDR3 reads CASSFGQDNEKLFF. The CDR3 DNA is TGTGCCAGCAGCTTCGGACAGGATAATGAAAAACTGTTTTTT.

As concerns this clone: Its ends do not fully match the called genes, so a read error is possible. This chain connects TRBV5-1 to TRBJ2-7; D is undetermined. The CDR3 is 11 amino acids. From germline, CDR1 is SGHRS and CDR2 YFSETQ. The DNA for the CDR3 is TGCGCCAGCAGCCCGGGTTACGAGCGGTACTTC. Amino acids: CASSPGYERYF.

The chain uses TRBV5-1 and TRBJ2-1, with 11 positions matching TRBD1. V trimming: 3 bases; J trimming: 8 bases; junction bases outside the gene matches: 13. This CDR3 contains 17 residues. The germline gives CDR1 SGHRS, CDR2 YFSETQ. CDR3: CASSYRTTRTGGYEQFF. CDR3 nucleotide sequence: TGCGCCAGCAGCTACCGAACTACACGGACAGGGGGCTATGAGCAGTTCTTC. Variable domain in full (rest from reference TRBV5-1 and TRBJ2-1): KAGVTQTPRYLIKTRGQQVTLSCSPISGHRSVSWYQQTPGQGLQFLFEYFSETQRNKGNFPGRFSGRQFSNSRSEMNVSTLELGDSALYLCASSYRTTRTGGYEQFFGPGTRLTVL.

J is TRBJ2-1 and V is TRBV7-3; possible D gene TRBD2, 6 bases. Germline V CDR1 and CDR2: SGHTA, FQGTGA. The CDR3 consists of 12 residues. V lost 2 bases to trimming and J lost 8 bases, with 7 bases between them. The CDR3 spells CASSLGGYEQFF. In DNA form, the CDR3 reads TGTGCCAGCAGCTTAGGGGGGTATGAGCAGTTCTTC.

CDR3 loop: CASSWNRVRGYTF. In nucleotides, the CDR3 is TGTGCCAGCAGTTGGAACAGGGTCCGGGGCTACACCTTC. The chain recombines TRBV6-5 with TRBJ1-2; D may be TRBD1 (6 bases). The V gene lost 4 bases and the J gene lost 8 bases, with 14 bases spanning the gap. CDR3 size: 13 residues. Germline lookup yields CDR1 MNHEY and CDR2 SVGAGI.

The CDR3 spells CAWTPRGGDSYEQYF. The CDR3 bases are TGTGCCTGGACCCCCCGCGGCGGTGACTCCTACGAGCAGTACTTC. The gene calls are TRBV30 and TRBJ2-7; no definite D call. The germline CDR1 and CDR2 sequences are GTSNPN and SVGIG (reference sequence). V was clipped by 4 bases and J by 0 bases, with 16 bases between them. The CDR3 runs to 15 residues.

The chain combines TRBV6-4 with TRBJ2-3, with D unclear. Trimming removed 3 bases from V and 9 bases from J, with 13 bases in between. Germline CDR1 is MRHNA and CDR2 is SNTAGT. The length of the CDR3 is 13 residues. CDR3 sequence (DNA): TGTGCCAGCAGTGAGGGTAGCCCCGGAACGCAGTATTTT. It yields the protein CASSEGSPGTQYF.

This sequence joins TRBV27 and TRBJ2-1; D possibly corresponds to TRBD2 (5 bases). The CDR3 sequence is 14 residues long. The V gene lost 8 bases and the J gene lost 0 bases, with 11 bases spanning the gap. The germline V gene encodes CDR1 MNHEY and CDR2 SMNVEV (reference sequence). CDR3 coding DNA: TGTGCCAGCTCAAACGGGGACTCCTACAATGAGCAGTTCTTC. Translation gives CASSNGDSYNEQFF.

The chain has TRBV11-2 and TRBJ1-1, with D tentatively TRBD1 (5 bases). The CDR3 has 16 amino acids. CDR1 SGHAT and CDR2 FQNNGV come from the germline V gene. Trimming left V 3 bases short and J 0 bases short, with 14 bases between. The CDR3 loop is CASSFPGTGLNTEAFF. The CDR3 DNA follows: TGTGCCAGCAGCTTTCCGGGGACTGGATTGAACACTGAAGCTTTCTTT.

The chain joins TRBV5-1 to TRBJ1-1; a weak D match, TRBD1 (5 bases). Germline assignment: CDR1 SGHRS and CDR2 YFSETQ. Trimming removed 1 base at V and 3 bases at J, with 7 bases between. This CDR3 comprises 13 residues. CDR3 residues: CASSLLTDTEAFF. CDR3 in DNA: TGCGCCAGCAGCTTGTTGACAGACACTGAAGCTTTCTTT.